These 5 T cell receptor beta chains were all obtained from the same sample, sequenced in a study of blood T cell repertoires in COVID-19. Using immunoSEQ multiplex PCR, the repertoire was profiled, and TCRdb retains in-frame clones only, with some absent. In the table there are 110,000 to 150,000 clones, 60% to 85% of which are singletons. Source material: peripheral blood. Source of these receptors: a man aged 50-60 years with active or convalescent COVID-19.

This chain joins TRBV6-4 and TRBJ2-2; D is perhaps TRBD2 (5 bases). The V gene's germline CDR1 is MRHNA and CDR2 SNTAGT. The CDR3 has 14 residues. V gave up 11 bases and J gave up 1 base, with 14 bases separating them. Here the CDR3 DNA reads TGTGCCTCGGAGGTAGGATTGAACACCGGGGAGCTGTTTTTT. Amino acids: CASEVGLNTGELFF.

CDR3 coding DNA: TGCAGCGTTCAAAAGCGGGAGACTGCAATCACCGGGGAGCTGTTTTTT. Encoded protein: CSVQKRETAITGELFF. The chain combines TRBV29-1 with TRBJ2-2; TRBD2 aligns across 8 bases. V dropped 5 bases and J dropped 4; count of bases not matched to a gene: 12. In germline, CDR1 is SQVTM, CDR2 ANQGSEA. The CDR3 length is 16 residues.

This rearrangement joins TRBV14 to TRBJ2-5, with 11 bases identical to TRBD2. With 3 bases clipped from V and 1 base from J, the junction kept 4 bases outside the gene matches. Germline V CDR1 and CDR2: SGHDN, FVKESK. The CDR3 extends over 16 amino acids. CDR3 sequence (DNA): TGTGCCAGCAGCCATGGTAGCGGGAGGGCCCAAGAGACCCAGTACTTC. As protein: CASSHGSGRAQETQYF.

In regard to this clone: Other DNA sequences in this sample translate to the same CDR3. The rearrangement uses TRBV27 and TRBJ2-3, with D hard to call. The CDR3 is 12 residues long. The V gene's germline CDR1 is MNHEY and CDR2 SMNVEV (reference sequence). The V end was cut by 4 bases, the J end by 2 bases, with 4 bases between. The CDR3 nucleotides read TGTGCCAGCAGTTCGTACACAGATACGCAGTATTTT. It specifies CASSSYTDTQYF.

This sequence joins TRBV27 and TRBJ2-2, with 12 nucleotides matching TRBD1. The V gene end was trimmed by 8 bases and the J gene end by 4 bases; junction bases not matched to a gene: 20. The germline gives CDR1 MNHEY, CDR2 SMNVEV (reference sequence). The CDR3 sequence is 20 residues long. CDR3 coding DNA: TGTGCCAGCTCGACTAGGACCCCGGGACAGGGGGCGGGGGGCACCGGGGAGCTGTTTTTT. Residues: CASSTRTPGQGAGGTGELFF.